The 31 T cell receptor beta chains presented below share a single source sample, sequenced in a study of shared clonotypes between healthy human individuals. Generated by immunoSEQ multiplex PCR, the TCRdb table keeps only in-frame clones and is missing some. The profile shows about 2.4 million clones, 93% of them singletons. What was sequenced was naive CD4+ T cells from PBMCs. Documented subset: CD45RA+ positively selected. Source of these receptors: a man between 18 and 29 years old in good health. Some clones in this sample may be carry-over from other donors' samples.

This chain joins TRBV7-2 and TRBJ2-7, with D possibly matching TRBD2 (5 bases). The CDR3 is 15 amino acids. Trimming cost V 1 base and J 2 bases, with 12 bases left between them. The germline gives CDR1 SGHTA, CDR2 FQGNSA. The CDR3 DNA reads as TGTGCCAGCAGCTTAGGAGGGAGCGAAACCTACGAGCAGTACTTC. This codes for CASSLGGSETYEQYF.

The V and J genes are TRBV28 and TRBJ1-5, with D possibly TRBD1 on 6 matching bases. The germline gives CDR1 MDHEN, CDR2 SYDVKM. V dropped 3 bases and J dropped 9 bases, with 15 bases sitting between them. The CDR3 spans 14 residues. CDR3 DNA: TGTGCCAGCAGTTTGGAGACAGGCTATGGGCCCCAGCATTTT. This sequence encodes CASSLETGYGPQHF.

This chain connects TRBV2 to TRBJ2-6, with 11 bases aligning to TRBD2. The CDR3 totals 17 residues. Germline V gene lookup returns CDR1 SNHLY and CDR2 FYNNEI. The junction had 9 bases not matched to a gene; V was cut back by 8 bases and J by 3 bases. CDR3 amino acids: CASLRKLAGDGANVLTF. The CDR3 DNA follows: TGTGCCAGCCTAAGAAAACTAGCGGGAGATGGGGCCAACGTCCTGACTTTC.

The chain recombines TRBV10-2 with TRBJ2-3; TRBD2 might be the D (6 bases). The CDR3 consists of 15 residues. Between the trimmed V and J ends, which lost 4 bases and 2 bases, there was a span of 13 bases. Germline CDR1 WSHSY, CDR2 SAAADI. The CDR3 here is CASSAGGTTTDTQYF. CDR3 sequence (DNA): TGCGCCAGCAGTGCTGGGGGGACCACCACAGATACGCAGTATTTT.

The chain has TRBV10-1 and TRBJ2-1; TRBD2 matches at 9 bases. Germline lookup yields CDR1 WNHNN and CDR2 SYGVQD (reference sequence). J lost 8 bases, V lost 7 bases, and 9 bases had no gene match. There are 14 residues in the CDR3. The DNA of the CDR3 is TGCGCCAGCAAGGGAGCGGGAGGATCCGATGAGCAGTTCTTC. Its translation: CASKGAGGSDEQFF.

In regard to this clone: Other nucleotide sequences in the sample specify the same CDR3. The chain employs TRBV6-5 and TRBJ2-7; TRBD2 matches at 8 bases. This CDR3 has 16 amino acids. J gave up 0 bases and V 0 bases, and 4 bases lay outside the gene matches. From germline, CDR1 is MNHEY and CDR2 SVGAGI. CDR3 nucleotide sequence: TGTGCCAGCAGTTACTCAGGCGGGAGGAGCTCCTACGAGCAGTACTTC. Amino acid sequence: CASSYSGGRSSYEQYF.

The chain carries TRBV28 and TRBJ2-3; D call uncertain. Germline lookup yields CDR1 MDHEN and CDR2 SYDVKM. The CDR3 extends over 13 amino acids. Deletions cut 8 bases from V and 0 bases from J, with 9 bases between. The CDR3 region has the DNA TGTGCCAGCGGCCCCCCTAGCACAGATACGCAGTATTTT. As protein: CASGPPSTDTQYF.

The gene calls are TRBV6-1 and TRBJ2-2; tentative D call: TRBD1 (5 bases). Looked up from germline, CDR1 is MNHNS and CDR2 is SASEGT. This CDR3 has 14 amino acids. Trimming took 6 bases from V and 1 from J, leaving 9 bases between them. The CDR3 reads CASRDQGNTGELFF. CDR3 DNA sequence: TGTGCCAGCAGGGATCAGGGGAACACCGGGGAGCTGTTTTTT.

This clone was observed a single time. This chain links TRBV2 with TRBJ2-7; perhaps TRBD2 as D (6 bases). The CDR3 totals 13 residues. Germline loops: CDR1 SNHLY, CDR2 FYNNEI. Trimming took off 4 bases at V and 6 bases at J, with 13 bases between the two ends. CDR3 nucleotide sequence: TGTGCCAGCAGTGCCCAGACGGGAGCCGAGCAGTACTTC. This gives the protein CASSAQTGAEQYF.

The V gene is TRBV28, the J gene TRBJ2-1; no clear D. V was shortened by 8 bases and J by 8 bases, with 13 bases between the two germline ends. Germline assignment: CDR1 MDHEN and CDR2 SYDVKM. This CDR3 spans 12 amino acids. The CDR3 nucleotides read TGTGCCAGCGACCGAAATAGTCATGAGCAGTTCTTC. The encoded protein is CASDRNSHEQFF.

Regarding this clone: Other DNA sequences in the same sample also yield this CDR3. The V call is TRBV15, the J call TRBJ2-1; 7 positions match TRBD2. Germline V gene data show CDR1 as LNHNV and CDR2 as YYDKDF (reference sequence). The junction had 3 bases not matched to a gene; V was cut back by 3 bases and J by 1 base. CDR3 length equals 15 residues. The CDR3, as DNA: TGTGCCACCAGCAGGGGGGGGACTTCCTACAATGAGCAGTTCTTC. Its protein product is CATSRGGTSYNEQFF. Filled out from reference TRBV15 and TRBJ2-1, the complete variable domain reads DAMVIQNPRYQVTQFGKPVTLSCSQTLNHNVMYWYQQKSSQAPKLLFHYYDKDFNNEADTPDNFQSRRPNTSFCFLDIRSPGLGDTAMYLCATSRGGTSYNEQFFGPGTRLTVL.

The gene calls are TRBV28 and TRBJ2-1, with D possibly being TRBD2 (6 bases). The germline CDR1 and CDR2 sequences are MDHEN and SYDVKM. The V gene lost 3 bases and the J gene lost 1 base, with 16 bases spanning the gap. The CDR3 spans 17 residues. The CDR3 DNA is TGTGCCAGCAGTTTTAGAGGTCTAGCGAGATCCTACAATGAGCAGTTCTTC. Residues: CASSFRGLARSYNEQFF.

This chain connects TRBV7-6 to TRBJ2-7, with 9 positions matching TRBD2. This CDR3 contains 15 residues. CDR1 is SGHVS and CDR2 is FNYEAQ in the germline V gene. Trimming removed 5 bases from V and 4 bases from J; junction bases left unmatched: 9. The CDR3 loop reads CASSLASSGIYEQYF. CDR3 DNA: TGTGCCAGCAGCCTCGCGTCTAGCGGGATTTACGAGCAGTACTTC.

The chain is built from TRBV18 and TRBJ2-5; 8 bases are a match to TRBD1. This CDR3 contains 15 residues. Germline lookup yields CDR1 KGHSH and CDR2 LQKENI. V trimming: 1 base; J trimming: 1 base; junction bases outside the gene matches: 2. CDR3 in amino acids: CASSPQTGAQETQYF. CDR3 DNA: TGTGCCAGCTCACCACAGACAGGGGCCCAAGAGACCCAGTACTTC.

The CDR3 loop is CASSLGGSWGWETQYF. The CDR3 coding sequence is TGTGCCAGCAGCCTAGGCGGGAGTTGGGGATGGGAGACCCAGTACTTC. The J gene is TRBJ2-5, the V gene TRBV7-3; 7 bases match TRBD2. V was pared by 5 bases and J by 5 bases, with 14 bases of the junction left unmatched. This CDR3 has 16 residues. Per germline, CDR1 SGHTA and CDR2 FQGTGA.

V and J are TRBV5-1 and TRBJ2-7; the D call may be TRBD1 or TRBD2 (5 bases each). V lost 0 bases to trimming and J lost 0 bases, with 10 bases between them. The germline V gene has CDR1 SGHRS and CDR2 YFSETQ. The CDR3 contains 15 residues. The CDR3 protein is CASSLVGGPSYEQYF. For the CDR3, the DNA is TGCGCCAGCAGCTTGGTTGGGGGACCCTCCTACGAGCAGTACTTC.

The chain links TRBV2 to TRBJ2-1, with D perhaps being TRBD1 or TRBD2 (6 bases each). The germline V gene has CDR1 SNHLY and CDR2 FYNNEI. V was pared by 6 bases and J by 6 bases, with 21 bases between. This CDR3 spans 16 amino acids. DNA for the CDR3: TGTGCCAGCAGCGCGATCACGGGGGCTTTTGGCAATGAGCAGTTCTTC. This codes for CASSAITGAFGNEQFF.

The J gene is TRBJ2-1, the V gene TRBV6-4; 7 bases align to TRBD2. V shed 6 bases, J shed 4 bases, and the junction held 12 bases outside the gene matches. This CDR3 has 16 residues. Germline V gene sequence: CDR1 MRHNA, CDR2 SNTAGT. DNA of the CDR3: TGTGCCAGCAGCAACTGGGGAGGGATGGGGTACAATGAGCAGTTCTTC. Its protein is CASSNWGGMGYNEQFF.

The chain uses TRBV14 and TRBJ1-3; D not certain. Germline values: CDR1 SGHDN, CDR2 FVKESK. The CDR3 is made up of 17 amino acids. The ends were cut back, 4 bases at V and 3 bases at J, with 19 bases in the middle. The CDR3 spells CASSPHSPGSLGNTIYF. In nucleotides, the CDR3 is TGTGCCAGCAGCCCCCACAGCCCGGGGTCCCTTGGAAACACCATATATTTT.

The chain employs TRBV28 and TRBJ1-2; D may be TRBD1 (5 bases). Per the germline V gene, CDR1 is MDHEN and CDR2 is SYDVKM. V was shortened by 4 bases and J by 4 bases, with 19 bases between the two germline ends. The CDR3 sequence is 16 residues long. CDR3 in DNA: TGTGCCAGCAGTTCCCACGGGGCCCCCGTCGTCTATGGCTACACCTTC. Translated, it gives CASSSHGAPVVYGYTF.

This clone appeared once. This sequence joins TRBV5-1 and TRBJ2-7; 8 bases fit TRBD1. V dropped 3 bases and J dropped 4; count of bases not matched to a gene: 6. This CDR3 is built from 14 residues. Germline V gives CDR1 SGHRS, CDR2 YFSETQ. DNA for the CDR3: TGCGCCAGCAGCTGGGGGACAGGATGGTACGAGCAGTACTTC. Its protein is CASSWGTGWYEQYF.

The J gene is TRBJ2-3, the V gene TRBV5-4, with D unresolved. The CDR3 has 16 residues. Trimming pared 2 bases from V and 2 bases from J, leaving 15 bases between. Germline V CDR1 and CDR2: SGHNT, YYREEE (reference sequence). The CDR3 protein is CASSFPDGYLTDTQYF. The CDR3 DNA sequence: TGTGCCAGCAGCTTCCCGGACGGATATCTCACAGATACGCAGTATTTT.

This CDR3 is CASSQEWGRPTDTQYF. In DNA form, the CDR3 reads TGTGCCAGCAGCCAAGAATGGGGACGGCCCACAGATACGCAGTATTTT. This rearrangement joins TRBV4-2 to TRBJ2-3; D tentatively fits TRBD1 or TRBD2 (5 bases each). The CDR3 spans 16 residues. Germline V gene data show CDR1 as LGHNA and CDR2 as YNFKEQ. Trimming shortened V by 0 bases and J by 2 bases, and 12 bases separated the two germline ends.

The chain recombines TRBV29-1 with TRBJ1-2; no firm D call. This CDR3 has 14 amino acids. Germline CDR1 SQVTM, CDR2 ANQGSEA. Trimming pared 7 bases from V and 6 bases from J, leaving 21 bases between. CDR3 nucleotides: TGCAGCGCCGGACCGACCGCGAGTGAACATGGCTACACCTTC. It codes for CSAGPTASEHGYTF.

J is TRBJ2-5 and V is TRBV2; 12 bases line up with TRBD2. The germline CDR1 and CDR2 sequences are SNHLY and FYNNEI. V gave up 4 bases and J gave up 5 bases; unmatched junction bases: 8. This CDR3 has 16 amino acids. The chain's CDR3 is CASSVSSGRAAETQYF. DNA for the CDR3: TGTGCCAGCAGTGTCTCTAGCGGGAGGGCCGCGGAGACCCAGTACTTC.

The chain couples TRBV7-2 to TRBJ2-4; TRBD1 might be the D (5 bases). Germline values: CDR1 SGHTA, CDR2 FQGNSA. V was trimmed by 5 bases and J by 3 bases, leaving 11 bases between them. This CDR3 contains 14 residues. The DNA of the CDR3 is TGTGCCAGCAGCGACAGCCCGGTCAAAAACATTCAGTACTTC. Translation: CASSDSPVKNIQYF.

This clone was observed once. The CDR3 sequence: CASSTGQGAPGANVLTF. CDR3 nucleotides: TGCGCCAGCAGCACGGGGCAGGGGGCGCCTGGGGCCAACGTCCTGACTTTC. The chain joins TRBV5-1 to TRBJ2-6; TRBD1 matches at 8 bases. CDR3 length equals 17 residues. Trimming at V came to 4 bases and at J to 2 bases, leaving 8 bases not matched to a gene. The germline CDR1 and CDR2 sequences are SGHRS and YFSETQ. The full variable domain, in which reference TRBV5-1 and TRBJ2-6 provide the parts outside the CDR3, is KAGVTQTPRYLIKTRGQQVTLSCSPISGHRSVSWYQQTPGQGLQFLFEYFSETQRNKGNFPGRFSGRQFSNSRSEMNVSTLELGDSALYLCASSTGQGAPGANVLTFGAGSRLTVL.

Note on this clone: Other DNA sequences of this sample code for an identical CDR3. The genes are TRBV28 and TRBJ2-6; weak D call: TRBD2 (6 bases). V lost 2 bases and J 1 base, leaving 9 bases between the germline ends. The CDR3 covers 16 residues. From germline, CDR1 is MDHEN and CDR2 SYDVKM. CDR3 bases: TGTGCCAGCAGTTTAGTGGCGGGATCTGGGGCCAACGTCCTGACTTTC. The encoded protein is CASSLVAGSGANVLTF.

This clone was detected only once. The chain employs TRBV4-1 and TRBJ2-5; D is possibly TRBD2 (5 bases). V gave up 1 base and J gave up 0 bases, with 18 bases separating them. CDR1 and CDR2 (germline): MGHRA, YSYEKL. The CDR3 sequence is 18 residues long. CDR3 bases: TGCGCCAGCAGCCAAGGACGGACGAGGGCCGCCGACCAAGAGACCCAGTACTTC. It codes for CASSQGRTRAADQETQYF.

This chain connects TRBV4-1 to TRBJ2-3, with D uncertain. Germline V CDR1 and CDR2: MGHRA, YSYEKL. The V end was cut by 2 bases, the J end by 4 bases, with 16 bases between. The CDR3 consists of 16 residues. CDR3 sequence reads: CASSQHGKRLPDTQYF. The CDR3 DNA sequence: TGCGCCAGCAGCCAACATGGGAAACGTCTCCCAGATACGCAGTATTTT.

In its sample, this clone was seen once. The CDR3, as DNA: TGTGCCAGTAGTATAGTCTCTCTTCGGAGTGGGAGCTCAGATACGCAGTATTTT. Amino acids: CASSIVSLRSGSSDTQYF. The V call is TRBV19, the J call TRBJ2-3, with D maybe TRBD2 (5 bases). CDR1 LNHDA and CDR2 SQIVND come from the germline V gene (reference sequence). V dropped 1 base and J dropped 4 bases, with 21 bases sitting between them. This CDR3 spans 18 amino acids.